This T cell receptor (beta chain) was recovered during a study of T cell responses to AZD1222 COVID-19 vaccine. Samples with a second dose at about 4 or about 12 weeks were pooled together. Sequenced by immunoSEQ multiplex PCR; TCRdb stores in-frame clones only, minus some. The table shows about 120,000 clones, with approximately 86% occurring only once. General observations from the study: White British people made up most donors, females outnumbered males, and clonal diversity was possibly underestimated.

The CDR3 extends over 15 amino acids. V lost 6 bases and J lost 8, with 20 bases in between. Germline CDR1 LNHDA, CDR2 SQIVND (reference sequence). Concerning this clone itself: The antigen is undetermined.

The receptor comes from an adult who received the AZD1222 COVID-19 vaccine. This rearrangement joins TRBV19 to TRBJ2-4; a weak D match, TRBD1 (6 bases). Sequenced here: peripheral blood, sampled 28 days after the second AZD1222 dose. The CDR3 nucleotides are TGTGCCAGTAGACGCACCGGCAGGGGAGTAGACATTCAGTACTTC. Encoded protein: CASRRTGRGVDIQYF.